This T cell receptor (beta chain) was sequenced for a study of blood T cell repertoires in COVID-19. In the study overall: Donors in the United States, Italy and Spain gave samples during acute or convalescent COVID-19.

This CDR3 spans 13 amino acids. The V end lost 6 bases, the J end lost 2 bases, and 10 bases lay between the germline ends. Germline V gene lookup returns CDR1 SGHTA and CDR2 FQGNSA. Assay used: immunoSEQ multiplex PCR; TCRdb lists only in-frame clones, some missing. The repertoire consists of 110,000 to 150,000 clones, with around 80% occurring once and the leading ten covering approximately 6%. The sequence was collected from a woman aged 50 to 60 who had recovered from COVID-19. The V gene is TRBV7-2, the J gene TRBJ1-1; D unresolved. Specimen: PBMCs or T cells enriched from blood (not recorded which). The CDR3 region is CASSKSRNTEAFF. The CDR3 nucleotides are TGTGCCAGCAGTAAGTCGCGAAACACTGAAGCTTTCTTT.